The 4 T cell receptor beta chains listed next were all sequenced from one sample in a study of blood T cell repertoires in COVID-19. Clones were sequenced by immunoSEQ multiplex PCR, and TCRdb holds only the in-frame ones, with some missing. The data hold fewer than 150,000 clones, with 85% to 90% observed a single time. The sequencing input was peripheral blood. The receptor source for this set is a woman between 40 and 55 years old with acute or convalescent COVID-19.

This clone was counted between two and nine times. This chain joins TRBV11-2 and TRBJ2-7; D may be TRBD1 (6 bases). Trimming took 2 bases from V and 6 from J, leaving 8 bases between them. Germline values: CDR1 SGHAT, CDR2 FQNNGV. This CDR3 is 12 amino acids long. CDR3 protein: CASSLRGFEQYF. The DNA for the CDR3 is TGTGCCAGCAGCTTAAGGGGGTTCGAGCAGTACTTC.

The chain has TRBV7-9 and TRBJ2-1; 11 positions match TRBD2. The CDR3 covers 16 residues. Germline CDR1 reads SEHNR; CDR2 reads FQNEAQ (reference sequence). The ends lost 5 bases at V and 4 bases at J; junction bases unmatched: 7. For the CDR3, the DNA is TGTGCCAGCAGCCTGGGACTAGCGGTTTATTACAATGAGCAGTTCTTC. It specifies CASSLGLAVYYNEQFF.

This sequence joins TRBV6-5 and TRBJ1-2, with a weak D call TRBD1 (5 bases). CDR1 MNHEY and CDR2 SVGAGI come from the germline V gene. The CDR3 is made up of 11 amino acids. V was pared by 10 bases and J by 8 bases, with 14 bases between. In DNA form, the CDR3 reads TGTGCCATCGCGCAGGGATCCGGCTACACCTTC. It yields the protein CAIAQGSGYTF.

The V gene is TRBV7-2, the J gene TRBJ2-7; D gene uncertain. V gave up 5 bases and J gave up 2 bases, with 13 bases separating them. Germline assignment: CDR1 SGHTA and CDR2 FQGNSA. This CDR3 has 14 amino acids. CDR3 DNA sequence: TGTGCCAGCAGCCTCGGTCTCTTAACCTACGAGCAGTACTTC. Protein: CASSLGLLTYEQYF.